This TCR beta chain is from a study of T cell repertoires in cytomegalovirus infection. Study-level findings and limits: Cumulative frequency of public TCR beta families picked out carriers of CMV plus the relevant HLA.

This clonotype was observed a single time. Its specificity is not known. The CDR3 covers 17 residues. With V trimmed by 4 bases and J by 3 bases, 12 bases remained unmatched. Germline-derived CDR1 and CDR2 are DFQATT and SNEGSKA (reference sequence). TCRdb re-analysed the reads in MiXCR, keeping a single row per CDR3 protein. Of hundreds of thousands of distinct CDR3 sequences listed, approximately 30% were seen once; the top ten hold around an eighth. This TCR came from a human donor in good health (CMV status not recorded). Some clones in this sample may be carry-over from other donors' samples. The genes are TRBV20-1 and TRBJ1-2; 12 nucleotides line up with TRBD1. The sequenced sample was cultured CD8+ T cells from PBMCs, obtained from culture after CMV antigen stimulation. The CDR3: CSATPIGTGGKDYGYTF. The CDR3 coding sequence is TGCAGTGCTACCCCTATCGGGACAGGGGGCAAGGACTATGGCTACACCTTC.